These 25 T cell receptor beta chains were all obtained from the same sample, sequenced in a study of cytomegalovirus exposure and HLA in healthy donors. The primer mix had 60 Vbeta and 13 Jbeta primers. Profiling relied on immunoSEQ multiplex PCR, and the TCRdb table lists in-frame clones only, not all of them. The ten most abundant clones cover around 2.7% of a sample with about 130,000 clones. The sample taken for sequencing was PBMCs. The receptor set was obtained from a man aged 25-45 years in good health and CMV-seronegative.

This sequence joins TRBV25-1 and TRBJ1-5; TRBD1 is a possible D gene (5 bases). Germline V gene lookup returns CDR1 MGHDK and CDR2 SYGVNS. The CDR3 consists of 15 residues. V was shortened by 3 bases and J by 7 bases, with 16 bases between the two germline ends. The CDR3 bases are TGTGCCAGCAGTGACCGGGGGAGCCCGAGGCAGCCCCAGCATTTT. Translating gives CASSDRGSPRQPQHF.

This chain connects TRBV6-1 to TRBJ2-1; D not resolved. The length of the CDR3 is 12 residues. Germline CDR1 reads MNHNS; CDR2 reads SASEGT. Trimming left V 5 bases short and J 8 bases short, with 10 bases between. The CDR3 sequence is CASSQTADEQFF. CDR3 nucleotides: TGTGCCAGCAGTCAAACAGCTGATGAGCAGTTCTTC.

The rearrangement uses TRBV6-5 and TRBJ1-3; tentative D call: TRBD1 (6 bases). The CDR3 is 16 residues long. Germline CDR1 is MNHEY and CDR2 is SVGAGI. V dropped 2 bases and J dropped 4 bases, with 15 bases sitting between them. As DNA, the CDR3 is TGTGCCAGCAGTTACGCGGGCGACAGGCACGGAAACACCATATATTTT. This gives the protein CASSYAGDRHGNTIYF.

The genes are TRBV7-2 and TRBJ2-4; D is unclear. CDR3 length: 14 residues. Trimming removed 1 base at V and 5 bases at J, with 9 bases between. Germline assignment: CDR1 SGHTA and CDR2 FQGNSA. The CDR3 DNA is TGTGCCAGCAGCTTAGTGTGGCCGCAAAACATTCAGTACTTC. This gives the protein CASSLVWPQNIQYF. Full variable domain (outside the CDR3, taken from reference TRBV7-2 and TRBJ2-4): GAGVSQSPSNKVTEKGKDVELRCDPISGHTALYWYRQSLGQGLEFLIYFQGNSAPDKSGLPSDRFSAERTGGSVSTLTIQRTQQEDSAVYLCASSLVWPQNIQYFGAGTRLSVL.

Concerning this clone: One end of the junction does not line up with germline, which may come from a read error. This sequence joins TRBV7-2 and TRBJ1-2, with D hard to call. Germline CDR1 is SGHTA and CDR2 is FQGNSA. The CDR3 runs to 15 residues. DNA of the CDR3: TGTGCCAGCAGCTTAGTTGGAGGGAGACACTATGGCCACACCTTC. It translates to CASSLVGGRHYGHTF.

The chain joins TRBV7-2 to TRBJ2-1, with TRBD2 matching 9 bases. V shed 6 bases and J 5 bases; nucleotides not matched to a gene: 8. The CDR3 has 15 residues. Germline assignment: CDR1 SGHTA and CDR2 FQGNSA. As DNA, the CDR3 is TGTGCCAGCAGGTGGGAGGCGGGAGGGAACAATGAGCAGTTCTTC. Translated: CASRWEAGGNNEQFF.

The CDR3 nucleotides read TGTGCCAGCAGGAAAGGGACAGGGGGCATTGTTGGCAATCAGCCCCAGCATTTT. This sequence encodes CASRKGTGGIVGNQPQHF. This chain joins TRBV2 and TRBJ1-5; 12 bases align to TRBD1. The CDR3 has 18 residues. The J segment lost 2 bases and the V segment lost 6 bases, leaving 11 bases of the junction unmatched. The germline CDR1 and CDR2 sequences are SNHLY and FYNNEI.

V is TRBV2 and J is TRBJ2-7; TRBD1 agrees at 7 bases. This CDR3 comprises 15 residues. Trimming cost V 1 base and J 5 bases; bases outside gene matches: 8. Per the germline V gene, CDR1 is SNHLY and CDR2 is FYNNEI. The CDR3 loop reads CASSEGVGGEDEQYF. CDR3 nucleotides: TGTGCCAGCAGTGAAGGCGTAGGGGGCGAAGACGAGCAGTACTTC.

The chain uses TRBV11-1 and TRBJ1-1, with 8 bases fitting TRBD1. This CDR3 has 13 amino acids. CDR1 and CDR2 from the germline V gene are SGHAT and FQDESV (reference sequence). Trimming took 4 bases from V and 6 from J; bases not matched to a gene: 4. The CDR3 DNA reads TGTGCCAGCAGCTCGGACAGGGTCCCTGAAGCTTTCTTT. Translating it yields CASSSDRVPEAFF.

The gene calls are TRBV28 and TRBJ1-3, with D perhaps matching TRBD1 (6 bases). Deletions cut 6 bases from V and 0 bases from J, with 12 bases between. The CDR3 is 15 amino acids. CDR1 MDHEN and CDR2 SYDVKM come from the germline V gene. The chain's CDR3 is CASRSDRNSGNTIYF. The CDR3 DNA follows: TGTGCCAGCAGATCGGACAGAAACTCTGGAAACACCATATATTTT.

The chain uses TRBV11-3 and TRBJ2-1, with 9 positions matching TRBD1. The CDR3 has 14 amino acids. With 2 bases clipped from V and 7 bases from J, the junction kept 3 bases outside the gene matches. Per the germline V gene, CDR1 is SGHNT and CDR2 is YENEEA. CDR3 bases: TGTGCCAGCAGCTTACCGGGACAGGGAAATGAGCAGTTCTTC. It yields the protein CASSLPGQGNEQFF.

The chain links TRBV5-1 to TRBJ1-1; D uncertain. The V and J ends lost 3 bases and 1 base respectively, with 16 bases between them. Germline-derived CDR1 and CDR2 are SGHRS and YFSETQ. CDR3 length: 16 amino acids. CDR3 coding DNA: TGCGCCAGCAGCTCCCCCTCTGGAGTAGCGAACACTGAAGCTTTCTTT. The encoded protein is CASSSPSGVANTEAFF.

The V gene is TRBV5-4, the J gene TRBJ2-1, with TRBD2 matching 7 bases. The CDR3 length is 16 residues. The trim removed 0 bases at V and 4 bases at J, leaving 7 bases unmatched. CDR1 SGHNT and CDR2 YYREEE come from the germline V gene (reference sequence). The CDR3 loop reads CASSLGLLAVYNEQFF. For the CDR3, the DNA is TGTGCCAGCAGCTTGGGGCTCCTAGCGGTATACAATGAGCAGTTCTTC.

The chain joins TRBV13 to TRBJ2-3; the D gene is possibly TRBD2 (6 bases). V was trimmed by 2 bases and J by 1 base, leaving 10 bases between them. The germline V gene has CDR1 PRHDT and CDR2 FYEKMQ (reference sequence). The CDR3 has 15 residues. CDR3 bases: TGTGCCAGCAGCTTACGCGGGACGGGCACAGATACGCAGTATTTT. It is translated as CASSLRGTGTDTQYF.

About this clone: One junction end does not reproduce the germline sequence, and a read error may be involved. This rearrangement joins TRBV7-7 to TRBJ1-6, with 10 nucleotides matching TRBD1. Germline CDR1 is SSHAT and CDR2 is FNYEAQ (reference sequence). This CDR3 contains 18 residues. CDR3 sequence: CASSLGSGTGDALGPLHF. Here the CDR3 DNA reads TGTGCTAGCAGCTTAGGGTCCGGGACAGGGGACGCTCTGGGACCCCTCCACTTT.

The rearrangement links TRBV30 to TRBJ2-2; the D is unclear. V lost 3 bases and J lost 8, with 7 bases in between. CDR3 size: 11 residues. From germline, CDR1 is GTSNPN and CDR2 SVGIG (reference sequence). The CDR3 region has the DNA TGTGCCTGGAGCCCAGGTGGGGAGCTGTTTTTT. Its protein product is CAWSPGGELFF.

This chain uses TRBV4-1 with TRBJ2-2, with D possibly being TRBD2 (6 bases). The germline V gene encodes CDR1 MGHRA and CDR2 YSYEKL. Trimming removed 1 base from V and 3 bases from J, with 12 bases in between. The CDR3 has 16 amino acids. CDR3 in DNA: TGCGCCAGCAGCCAAGGTATACGGGGGTACACCGGGGAGCTGTTTTTT. It yields the protein CASSQGIRGYTGELFF.

Concerning this clone itself: The sample has other DNA sequences that encode this CDR3 too. The gene calls are TRBV27 and TRBJ2-1, with 13 bases identical to TRBD2. Losses at the gene ends were 3 bases for V and 6 bases for J; bases not matched to a gene: 2. Per germline, CDR1 MNHEY and CDR2 SMNVEV (reference sequence). This CDR3 has 15 residues. CDR3 amino acids: CASSLTSGRSNEQFF. The DNA of the CDR3 is TGTGCCAGCAGTTTGACTAGCGGGAGGAGCAATGAGCAGTTCTTC.

The chain has TRBV7-8 and TRBJ1-1, with D unresolved. Germline CDR1 and CDR2: SGHVS and FQNEAQ. With 5 bases removed from V and 0 bases from J, the gap between germline ends came to 19 bases. The CDR3 loop spans 17 amino acids. CDR3: CASSPLNMRTVNTEAFF. DNA for the CDR3: TGTGCCAGCAGCCCCTTGAACATGAGGACTGTGAACACTGAAGCTTTCTTT.

The V call is TRBV19, the J call TRBJ2-1; D is unresolved. The CDR3 extends over 14 amino acids. The V gene's germline CDR1 is LNHDA and CDR2 SQIVND (reference sequence). Trimming shortened V by 3 bases and J by 0 bases, and 6 bases separated the two germline ends. This chain's CDR3 is CASSIVASYNEQFF. The CDR3 DNA is TGTGCCAGTAGTATCGTAGCCTCCTACAATGAGCAGTTCTTC. Based on the CDR3 plus reference TRBV19 and TRBJ2-1, the full variable domain is DGGITQSPKYLFRKEGQNVTLSCEQNLNHDAMYWYRQDPGQGLRLIYYSQIVNDFQKGDIAEGYSVSREKKESFPLTVTSAQKNPTAFYLCASSIVASYNEQFFGPGTRLTVL.

Notes on this clone: At one end the junction does not follow the germline gene, possibly because of a read error. This CDR3 is also generated by other DNA sequences in the sample. The chain links TRBV28 to TRBJ1-5, with 9 bases matching TRBD1. This CDR3 spans 14 amino acids. The V gene's germline CDR1 is MDHEN and CDR2 SYDVKM. The CDR3 DNA sequence: TGTGCCAGCCGGGCGGGACAGGGCCATCAACCCCAGCACTTT. Translation gives CASRAGQGHQPQHF.

J is TRBJ2-1 and V is TRBV5-1; D might be TRBD1 (6 bases). Germline lookup yields CDR1 SGHRS and CDR2 YFSETQ. The CDR3 contains 15 residues. The V and J ends lost 2 bases and 1 base respectively, with 10 bases between them. CDR3 DNA: TGCGCCAGCAGCTTTTCCCAGGGGTCCTACAATGAGCAGTTCTTC. Translated, it gives CASSFSQGSYNEQFF. Complete variable domain (other parts from reference TRBV5-1 and TRBJ2-1): KAGVTQTPRYLIKTRGQQVTLSCSPISGHRSVSWYQQTPGQGLQFLFEYFSETQRNKGNFPGRFSGRQFSNSRSEMNVSTLELGDSALYLCASSFSQGSYNEQFFGPGTRLTVL.

The V gene is TRBV7-3, the J gene TRBJ1-2, with a tentative D call TRBD1 (5 bases). Germline V gene sequence: CDR1 SGHTA, CDR2 FQGTGA. The ends were cut back, 4 bases at V and 8 bases at J, with 26 bases in the middle. The CDR3 length is 17 residues. CDR3 sequence: CASSSGPGGAGESGYTF. The CDR3 bases are TGTGCCAGCAGCTCCGGCCCGGGTGGGGCGGGGGAATCAGGCTACACCTTC. The variable domain in full, completed from reference TRBV7-3 and TRBJ1-2, reads GAGVSQTPSNKVTEKGKYVELRCDPISGHTALYWYRQSLGQGPEFLIYFQGTGAADDSGLPNDRFFAVRPEGSVSTLKIQRTERGDSAVYLCASSSGPGGAGESGYTFGSGTRLTVV.

The chain employs TRBV18 and TRBJ2-3; 11 bases align to TRBD2. The junction had 12 bases not matched to a gene; V was cut back by 6 bases and J by 4 bases. CDR3 length equals 17 residues. Germline lookup yields CDR1 KGHSH and CDR2 LQKENI. Written as DNA, the CDR3 is TGTGCCAGCTCTCTTTTAAGGGAACTAGCGGGAGCAGATACGCAGTATTTT. It translates to CASSLLRELAGADTQYF.

The V call is TRBV30, the J call TRBJ2-3; 7 bases match TRBD2. Germline V lookup: CDR1 GTSNPN, CDR2 SVGIG (reference sequence). The CDR3 runs 16 residues. V trimming: 3 bases; J trimming: 4 bases; junction bases outside the gene matches: 13. The CDR3 reads CAWRTRTGGAADTQYF. In DNA, the CDR3 is TGTGCCTGGAGGACTCGGACGGGAGGAGCAGCAGATACGCAGTATTTT.